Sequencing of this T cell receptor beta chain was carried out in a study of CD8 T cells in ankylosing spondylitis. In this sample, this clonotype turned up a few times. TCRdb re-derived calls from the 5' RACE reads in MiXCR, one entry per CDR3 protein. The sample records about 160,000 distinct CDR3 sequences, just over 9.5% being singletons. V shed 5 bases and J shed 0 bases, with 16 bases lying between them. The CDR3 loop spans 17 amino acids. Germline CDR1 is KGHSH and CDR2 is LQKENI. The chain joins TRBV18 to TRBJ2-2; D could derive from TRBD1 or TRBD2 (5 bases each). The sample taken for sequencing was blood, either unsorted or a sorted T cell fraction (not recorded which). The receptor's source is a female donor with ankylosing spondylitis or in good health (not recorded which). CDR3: CASSSEWDPANTGELFF. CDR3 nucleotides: TGTGCCAGCTCATCCGAGTGGGACCCCGCGAACACCGGGGAGCTGTTTTTT. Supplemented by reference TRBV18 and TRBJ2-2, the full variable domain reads NAGVMQNPRHLVRRRGQEARLRCSPMKGHSHVYWYRQLPEEGLKFMVYLQKENIIDESGMPKERFSAEFPKEGPSILRIQQVVRGDSAAYFCASSSEWDPANTGELFFGEGSRLTVL.